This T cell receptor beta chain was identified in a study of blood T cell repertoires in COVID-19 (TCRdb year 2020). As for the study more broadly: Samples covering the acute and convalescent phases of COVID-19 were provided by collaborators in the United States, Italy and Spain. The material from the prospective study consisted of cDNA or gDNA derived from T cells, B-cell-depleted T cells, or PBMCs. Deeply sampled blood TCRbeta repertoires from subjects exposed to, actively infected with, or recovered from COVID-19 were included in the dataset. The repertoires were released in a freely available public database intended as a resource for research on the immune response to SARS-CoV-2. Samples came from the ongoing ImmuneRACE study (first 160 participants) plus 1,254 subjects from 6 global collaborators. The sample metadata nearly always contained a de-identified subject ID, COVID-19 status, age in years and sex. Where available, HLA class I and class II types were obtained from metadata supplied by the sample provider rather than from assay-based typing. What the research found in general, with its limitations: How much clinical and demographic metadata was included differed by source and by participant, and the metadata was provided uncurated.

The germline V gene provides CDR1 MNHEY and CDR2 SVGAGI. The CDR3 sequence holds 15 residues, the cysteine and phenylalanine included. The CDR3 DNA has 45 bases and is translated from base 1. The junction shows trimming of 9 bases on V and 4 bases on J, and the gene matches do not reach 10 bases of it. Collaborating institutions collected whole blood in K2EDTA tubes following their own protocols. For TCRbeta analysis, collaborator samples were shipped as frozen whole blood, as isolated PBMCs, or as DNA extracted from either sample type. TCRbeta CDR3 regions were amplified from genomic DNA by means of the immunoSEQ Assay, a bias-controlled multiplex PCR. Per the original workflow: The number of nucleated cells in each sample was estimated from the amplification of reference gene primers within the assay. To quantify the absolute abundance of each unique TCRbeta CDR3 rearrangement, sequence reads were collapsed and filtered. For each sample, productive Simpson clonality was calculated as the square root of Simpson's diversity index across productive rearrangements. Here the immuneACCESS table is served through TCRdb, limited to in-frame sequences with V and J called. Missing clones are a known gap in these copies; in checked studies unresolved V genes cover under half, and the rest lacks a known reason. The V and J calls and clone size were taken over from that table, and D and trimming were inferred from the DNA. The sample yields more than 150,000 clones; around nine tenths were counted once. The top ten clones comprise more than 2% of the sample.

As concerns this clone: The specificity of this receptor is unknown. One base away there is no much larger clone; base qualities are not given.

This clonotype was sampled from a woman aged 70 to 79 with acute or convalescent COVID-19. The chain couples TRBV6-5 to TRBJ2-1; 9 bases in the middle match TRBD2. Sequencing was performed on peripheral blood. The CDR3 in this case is CASHFLAGVYNEQFF. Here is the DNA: TGTGCCAGTCACTTCTTAGCGGGGGTTTACAATGAGCAGTTCTTC.